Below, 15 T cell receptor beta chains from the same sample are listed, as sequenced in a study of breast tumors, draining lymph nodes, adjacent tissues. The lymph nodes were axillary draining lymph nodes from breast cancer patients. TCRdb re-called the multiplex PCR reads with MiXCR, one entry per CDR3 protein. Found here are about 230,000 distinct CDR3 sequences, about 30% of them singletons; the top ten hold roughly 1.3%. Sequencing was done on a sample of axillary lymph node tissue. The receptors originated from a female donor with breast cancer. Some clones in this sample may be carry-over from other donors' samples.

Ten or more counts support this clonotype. CDR3 protein: CASSLSGGGGGGGYEQYF. The CDR3 nucleotides read TGTGCCAGCAGCTTAAGCGGGGGCGGAGGCGGAGGGGGCTACGAGCAGTACTTC. The chain is built from TRBV13 and TRBJ2-7; 8 nucleotides agree with TRBD2. This CDR3 region has 18 residues. Germline CDR1 and CDR2: PRHDT and FYEKMQ (reference sequence). Losses at the gene ends were 2 bases for V and 3 bases for J; bases not matched to a gene: 15.

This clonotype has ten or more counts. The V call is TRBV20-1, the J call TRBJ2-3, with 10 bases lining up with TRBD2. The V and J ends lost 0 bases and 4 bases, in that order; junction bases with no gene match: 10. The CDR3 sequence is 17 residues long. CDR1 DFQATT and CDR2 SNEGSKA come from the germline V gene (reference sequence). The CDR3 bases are TGCAGTGCTAGAGATACGGCTAGCGGGAGTCTGCCAGATACGCAGTATTTT. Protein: CSARDTASGSLPDTQYF.

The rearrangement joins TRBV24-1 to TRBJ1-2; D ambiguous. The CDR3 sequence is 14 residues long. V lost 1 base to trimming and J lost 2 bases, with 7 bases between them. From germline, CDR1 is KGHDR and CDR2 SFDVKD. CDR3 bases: TGTGCCACCAGTGATTTTGCACAGAACTATGGCTACACCTTC. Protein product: CATSDFAQNYGYTF.

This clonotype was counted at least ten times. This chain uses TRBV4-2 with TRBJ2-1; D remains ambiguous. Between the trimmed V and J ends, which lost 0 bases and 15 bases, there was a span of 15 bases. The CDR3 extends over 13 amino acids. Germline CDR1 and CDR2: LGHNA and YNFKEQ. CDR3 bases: TGTGCCAGCAGCCAAGATCTGGCTGGGCCTTGGTTCTTC. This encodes CASSQDLAGPWFF.

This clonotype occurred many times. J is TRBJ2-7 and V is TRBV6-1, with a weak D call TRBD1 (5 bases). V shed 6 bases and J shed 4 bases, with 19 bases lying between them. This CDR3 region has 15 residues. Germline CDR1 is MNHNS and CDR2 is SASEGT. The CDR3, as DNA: TGTGCCAGCAGCGACGCAGGACATCCTCCTTACGAGCAGTACTTC. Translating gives CASSDAGHPPYEQYF.

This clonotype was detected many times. CDR3 nucleotide sequence: TGTGCCAGCAGCTTAGGGACCAGGGTGACAGATACGCAGTATTTT. Its protein is CASSLGTRVTDTQYF. The chain uses TRBV7-9 and TRBJ2-3, with a possible D match to TRBD1 (5 bases). V was trimmed by 1 base and J by 3 bases, leaving 11 bases between them. Germline V gives CDR1 SEHNR, CDR2 FQNEAQ (reference sequence). The CDR3 extends over 15 amino acids.

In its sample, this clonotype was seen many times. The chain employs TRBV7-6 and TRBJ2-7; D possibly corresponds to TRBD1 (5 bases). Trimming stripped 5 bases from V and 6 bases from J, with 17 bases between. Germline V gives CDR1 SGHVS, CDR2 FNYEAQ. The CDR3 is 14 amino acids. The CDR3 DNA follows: TGTGCCAGCAGCCTTTCTCAGGGTTTGGGCGAGCAGTACTTC. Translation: CASSLSQGLGEQYF.

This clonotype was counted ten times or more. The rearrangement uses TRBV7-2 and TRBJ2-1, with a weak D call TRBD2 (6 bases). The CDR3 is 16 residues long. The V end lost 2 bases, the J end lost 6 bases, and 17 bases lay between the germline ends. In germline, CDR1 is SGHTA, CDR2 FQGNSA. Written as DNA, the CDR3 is TGTGCCAGCAGCTTAAGCGCGGGGCGGCAAGGCAATGAGCAGTTCTTC. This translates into CASSLSAGRQGNEQFF.

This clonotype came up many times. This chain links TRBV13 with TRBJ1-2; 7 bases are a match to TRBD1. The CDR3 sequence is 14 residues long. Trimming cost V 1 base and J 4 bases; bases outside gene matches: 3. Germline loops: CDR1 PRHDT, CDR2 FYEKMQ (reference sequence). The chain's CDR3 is CASSLDQGGYGYTF. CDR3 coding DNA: TGTGCCAGCAGCTTAGATCAGGGGGGCTATGGCTACACCTTC.

DNA for the CDR3: TGTGCCAGCAGCCCGAACAGGGGGCAAACCTTC. Its protein product is CASSPNRGQTF. The chain joins TRBV14 to TRBJ1-2, with 9 bases aligning to TRBD1. From germline, CDR1 is SGHDN and CDR2 FVKESK. The CDR3 extends over 11 amino acids. V dropped 4 bases and J dropped 14; count of bases not matched to a gene: 5.

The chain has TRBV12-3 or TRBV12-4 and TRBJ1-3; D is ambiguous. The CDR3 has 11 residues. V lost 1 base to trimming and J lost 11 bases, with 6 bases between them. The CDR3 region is CASSLGNAIYF. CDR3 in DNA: TGTGCCAGCAGTTTAGGGAACGCCATATATTTT.

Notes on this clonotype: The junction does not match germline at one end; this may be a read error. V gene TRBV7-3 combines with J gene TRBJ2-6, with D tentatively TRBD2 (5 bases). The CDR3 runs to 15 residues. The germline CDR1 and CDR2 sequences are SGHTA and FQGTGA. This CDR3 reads CASSLRETGANVLTF. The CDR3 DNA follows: TGTGCTAGCAGCTTACGGGAAACCGGGGCCAACGTCCTGACTTTC.

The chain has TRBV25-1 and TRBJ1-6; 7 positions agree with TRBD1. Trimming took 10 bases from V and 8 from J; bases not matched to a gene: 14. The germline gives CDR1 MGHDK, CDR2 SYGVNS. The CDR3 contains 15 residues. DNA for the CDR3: TGTGCCACCACATACAGGGGACAGAGCTATTCACCCCTCCACTTT. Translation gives CATTYRGQSYSPLHF.

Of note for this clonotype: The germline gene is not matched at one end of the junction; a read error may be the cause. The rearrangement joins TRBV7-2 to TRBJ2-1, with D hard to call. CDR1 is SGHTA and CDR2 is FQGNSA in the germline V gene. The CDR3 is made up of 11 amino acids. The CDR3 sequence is CVSSLMYEQFF. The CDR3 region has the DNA TGTGTCAGCAGCCTTATGTATGAGCAGTTCTTC.

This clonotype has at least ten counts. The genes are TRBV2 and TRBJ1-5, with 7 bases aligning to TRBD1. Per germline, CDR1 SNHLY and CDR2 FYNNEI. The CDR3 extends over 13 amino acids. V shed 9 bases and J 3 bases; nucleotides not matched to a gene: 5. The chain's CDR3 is CASRDSSNQPQHF. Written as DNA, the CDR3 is TGTGCCAGTCGGGACAGCTCCAATCAGCCCCAGCATTTT.